The entry below describes one T cell receptor (beta chain). Its antigen is currently unknown. Both about-4-week and about-12-week second-dose recipients were combined. Trimming cost V 4 bases and J 7 bases; bases outside gene matches: 15. CDR1 is SGHTA, CDR2 FQGNSA, per germline. This CDR3 contains 16 residues. The data were taken from a study of T cell responses to AZD1222 COVID-19 vaccine. Study-level results: Spike-specific TCR depth and breadth grew after two AZD1222 doses.

The table came from immunoSEQ multiplex PCR; TCRdb's copy has only in-frame clones and leaves some out. The profile covers roughly 160,000 clones, with 70% to 90% appearing a single time and over 1% taken by the ten largest. The TCR sequence derives from an adult who received the AZD1222 COVID-19 vaccine. The chain joins TRBV7-2 to TRBJ1-1; TRBD1 aligns across 7 bases. Sequencing was performed on peripheral blood, taken 28 days after the second AZD1222 dose. DNA of the CDR3: TGTGCCAGCAGCTACCGAGCGGGCAGGGGGAGGTTTGAAGCTTTCTTT. It encodes CASSYRAGRGRFEAFF.